The text below deals with one TCR beta chain. The protocol was immunoSEQ multiplex PCR, while the TCRdb copy is restricted to in-frame clones and leaves out a portion. This sample has about 59,000 clones; approximately 85% occur once, and the top ten carry around 19%. This entry belongs to a study of blood T cell repertoires in COVID-19. Germline CDR1 is SGHDN and CDR2 is FVKESK. V was clipped by 1 base and J by 5 bases, with 9 bases between them. The CDR3 runs 13 residues. The sequenced material came from peripheral blood. This TCR was recovered from a human donor in a cohort sampled during active COVID-19. The V call is TRBV14, the J call TRBJ2-7; D remains ambiguous. CDR3 in amino acids: CASSQVSEHEQYF. For the CDR3, the DNA is TGTGCCAGCAGCCAAGTTAGTGAGCACGAGCAGTACTTC.